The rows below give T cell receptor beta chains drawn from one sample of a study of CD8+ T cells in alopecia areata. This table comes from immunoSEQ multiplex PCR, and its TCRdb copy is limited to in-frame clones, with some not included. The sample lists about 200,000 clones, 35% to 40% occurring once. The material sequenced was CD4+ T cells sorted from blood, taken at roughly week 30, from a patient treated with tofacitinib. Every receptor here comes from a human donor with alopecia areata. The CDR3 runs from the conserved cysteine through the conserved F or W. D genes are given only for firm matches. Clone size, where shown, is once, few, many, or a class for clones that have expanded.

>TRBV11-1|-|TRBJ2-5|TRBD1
TGTGCCAGCAGCTCCCGACAGGGGCGGGAGACCCAGTACTTC
CASSSRQGRETQYF
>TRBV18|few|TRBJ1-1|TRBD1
TGTGCCAGCTCCCGGGACAGCGACACTGAAGCTTTCTTT
CASSRDSDTEAFF
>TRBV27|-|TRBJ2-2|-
TGTGCCAGCGGTAGATACCCGAACACCGGGGAGCTGTTTTTT
CASGRYPNTGELFF
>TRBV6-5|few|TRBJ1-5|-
TGTGCCAGCAGTACGGTGAGAGCTAGCAATCAGCCCCAGCATTTT
CASSTVRASNQPQHF
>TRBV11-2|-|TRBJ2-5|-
TGTGCCAGCAGCTCCTCCCCCGGCCAAGAGACCCAGTACTTC
CASSSSPGQETQYF
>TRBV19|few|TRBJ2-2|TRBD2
TGTGCCTCGGGACTAGCGGGATTCACCGGGGAGCTGTTTTTT
CASGLAGFTGELFF
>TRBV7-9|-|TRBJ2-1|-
TGTGCCAGCAGCTTAACCGGACCCAGCGATGAGCAGTTCTTC
CASSLTGPSDEQFF
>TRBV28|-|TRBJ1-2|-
TGTGCCAGCAGTCAACCTACAGGGACCTATGGCTACACCTTC
CASSQPTGTYGYTF
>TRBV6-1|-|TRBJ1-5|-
TGTGCCAGCGAGGGTAATAGCAATCAGCCCCAGCATTTT
CASEGNSNQPQHF
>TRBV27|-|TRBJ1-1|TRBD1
TGTGCCAGCAGAACTCGACAGGGAGGGGCTGAAGCTTTCTTT
CASRTRQGGAEAFF